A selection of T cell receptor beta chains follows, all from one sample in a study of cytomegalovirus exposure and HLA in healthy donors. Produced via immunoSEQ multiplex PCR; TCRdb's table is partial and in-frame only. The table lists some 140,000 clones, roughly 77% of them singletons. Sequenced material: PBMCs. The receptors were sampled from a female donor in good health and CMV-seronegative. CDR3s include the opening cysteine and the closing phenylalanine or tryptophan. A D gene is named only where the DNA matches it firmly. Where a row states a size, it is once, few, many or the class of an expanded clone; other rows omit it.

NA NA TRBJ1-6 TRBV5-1 TGCGCCAGCAGCTTGGAGGGGTCACGGTGGAATTCACCCCTCCACTTT CASSLEGSRWNSPLHF
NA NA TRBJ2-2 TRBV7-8 TGTGCCAGCAGCTTATCGGCGGGGCCGAACACCGGGGAGCTGTTTTTT CASSLSAGPNTGELFF
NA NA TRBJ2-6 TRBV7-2 TGTGCCAGCAGCTTCGCGGAGCAGAACGTCCTGACTTTC CASSFAEQNVLTF
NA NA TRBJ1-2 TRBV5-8 TGTGCCAGCAGCCCTCAGCTCGGGGGGCTTGGCTACACCTTC CASSPQLGGLGYTF
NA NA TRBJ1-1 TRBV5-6 TGTGCCAGCAGCTTGGGGGGAGAGGCTTTCTTT CASSLGGEAFF
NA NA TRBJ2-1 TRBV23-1 TGCGCCAGCAGTCTTGCCGGGACTCCAACTAGAAACAATGAGCAGTTCTTC CASSLAGTPTRNNEQFF
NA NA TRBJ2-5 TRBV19 TGTGCCAGTAGTATAGTAGGGGAAGGGGAGACCCAGTACTTC CASSIVGEGETQYF
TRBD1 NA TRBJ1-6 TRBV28 TGTGCCAGCAGGCTCGGACAGGACGTAGATCCGCATAATTCACCCCTCCACTTT CASRLGQDVDPHNSPLHF
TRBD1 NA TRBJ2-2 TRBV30 TGTGCCTGGACGGTAGGGACAGGTAACACCGGGGAGCTGTTTTTT CAWTVGTGNTGELFF
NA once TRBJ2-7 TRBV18 TGTGCCAGCTCACCGAAAACGTTATCAGCCTACGAGCAGTACTTC CASSPKTLSAYEQYF
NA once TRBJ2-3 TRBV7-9 TGTGCCAGCAGCCCCACCCCACAGGTCACAGATACGCAGTATTTT CASSPTPQVTDTQYF
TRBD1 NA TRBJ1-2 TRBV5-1 TGCGCCAGCAGCTTTTCCGGGACAGGACGTAACTATGGCTACACCTTC CASSFSGTGRNYGYTF
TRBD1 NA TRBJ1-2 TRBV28 TGTGCCAGCAGACCAGGGGGCGCGGTTAGTGCCTACACCTTC CASRPGGAVSAYTF
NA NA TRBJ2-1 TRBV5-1 TGCGCCAGCAGCTTGGAGTTCAGGGCGAATGAGCAGTTCTTC CASSLEFRANEQFF
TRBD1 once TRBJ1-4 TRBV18 TGTGCCAGCTCACCGAGGGACAGCAACTTTAATGAAAAACTGTTTTTT CASSPRDSNFNEKLFF
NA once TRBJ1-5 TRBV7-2 TGTGCCAGCAGCTTAACGGGAAATCAGCCCCAGCATTTT CASSLTGNQPQHF
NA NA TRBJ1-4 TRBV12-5 TGTGCTAGTGCCTCAGTAAGTACCCGTCTAGCAGCTACCGAAAAACTGTTTTTT CASASVSTRLAATEKLFF
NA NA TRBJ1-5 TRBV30 TGTGCCTGGAGTGTAGAGGTTAGCAATCAGCCCCAGCATTTT CAWSVEVSNQPQHF
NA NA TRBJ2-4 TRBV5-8 TGTGCCAGCCTCGGGGCCAAAAACATTCAGTACTTC CASLGAKNIQYF
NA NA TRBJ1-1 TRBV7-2 TGTGCCAGCAGCTTACTCGGGGGAGTGAACACTGAAGCTTTCTTT CASSLLGGVNTEAFF
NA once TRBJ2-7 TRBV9 TGTGCCAGCAGTGTGCTCGGGGAGCAGTACTTC CASSVLGEQYF
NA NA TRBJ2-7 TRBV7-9 TGTGCCAGCAGCCCCCGGGGAAGGGTCTACTACGAGCAGTACTTC CASSPRGRVYYEQYF
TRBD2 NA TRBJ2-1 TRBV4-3 TGCGCCAGCAGCCAAGATCAGGCTAGCGGGCTATACAATGAGCAGTTCTTC CASSQDQASGLYNEQFF
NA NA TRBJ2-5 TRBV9 TGTGCCAGCAGCAATAGAGGGGAGACCCAGTACTTC CASSNRGETQYF
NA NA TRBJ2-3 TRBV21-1 TGTGCCAGCAGCAACCGGGACTACAACACAGATACGCAGTATTTT CASSNRDYNTDTQYF
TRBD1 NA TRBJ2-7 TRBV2 TGTGCCAGCACCTGGACAGGGGGCTACGAGCAGTACTTC CASTWTGGYEQYF
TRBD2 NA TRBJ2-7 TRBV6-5 TGTGCCAGCAGTTACGGGACTAGCACCTCCTACGAGCAGTACTTC CASSYGTSTSYEQYF
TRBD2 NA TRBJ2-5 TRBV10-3 TGTGCCATCAAGGGGATGGGACTAGAAGAGACCCAGTACTTC CAIKGMGLEETQYF
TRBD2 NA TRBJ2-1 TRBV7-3 TGTGCCAGCAGCTCCAGGACTAGCGGATACAATGAGCAGTTCTTC CASSSRTSGYNEQFF
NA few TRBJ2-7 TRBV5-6 TGTGCCAGCAGCGGGGGGACTTTGCGTTTTGGCTACGAGCAGTACTTC CASSGGTLRFGYEQYF
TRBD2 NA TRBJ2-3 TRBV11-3 TGTGCCAGCAGCCCGGGACTAGCGGGGAATTTAGATACGCAGTATTTT CASSPGLAGNLDTQYF